This TCR beta chain was observed in a study of T cell responses to AZD1222 COVID-19 vaccine (dated by TCRdb to the early 2020s). Regarding the complete study: TCR sequencing was performed for over 230 trial participants, of whom 207 were given two doses of AZD1222 and some 26 were given two doses of MenACWY control vaccine. Trial participants were enrolled by age into 18-55, 56-69 and 70-plus year subgroups, with approximately 150, 30 and 60 TCR-sequenced participants respectively. General findings and caveats noted by the study authors: The 56-69-year group was small, and its depth increase did not reach significance, likely because of low power. Because no samples from the day 14 peak response were available, repertoires could be characterized only after the peak T cell response. Vaccine-associated CD4 TCRs spanned the whole spike protein, with dominant responses in regions 160-218 and 743-854. Conclusions about previously exposed vaccinees are limited because only six or seven AZD1222 recipients were SARS-CoV-2 seropositive at baseline. Spike-specific TCR breadth and depth rose significantly after two AZD1222 doses compared with day 0 and with MenACWY recipients. Nearly half of unique spike-specific TCRs reportedly recognized epitopes outside regions mutated in the B.1.351 and B.1.1.7 variants. Most participants were white British and females outnumbered males, and the authors suggested that clonal diversity may have been underestimated.

Taken with the paper, the label for time point translates to: about 28 days (+/-7) after the second vaccine dose. The sample's treatment or condition label, in plain terms: meningococcal conjugate vaccine given as trial control. The vaccinee samples were drawn from two UK trials, COV001 and COV002, one of which was a single-blind randomized controlled phase 2/3 trial testing AZD1222 (ChAdOx1 nCoV-19) in healthy adults. Trial participant PBMC samples were collected at day 0 and day 28 after the second dose for TCRbeta chain sequencing. Deletion took 7 bases off V and 2 bases off J, with a span of 11 bases between the germline ends. From cysteine to phenylalanine, the CDR3 is 13 amino acids long. The read is trimmed to its CDR3 DNA, 39 bases read in frame from base 1. CDR1 and CDR2, per the germline V gene (reference sequence), are LNHDA and SQIVND. The CDR3 regions of human TCRbeta chains were analyzed by immunosequencing. In the source study's methods: Repertoire TCRs were checked for matches against a reference library of SARS-CoV-2-specific TCRs that had been generated using the MIRA antigen-specificity platform. Breadth was defined as the fraction of unique TCRs that were SARS-CoV-2-associated, and depth was defined as the fraction of total T cells that were SARS-CoV-2-associated. Using the MIRA data, each spike-specific TCR was mapped to the spike region that the TCR reacts to and placed in a CD4 or CD8 class. Log10-transformed breadth and depth values were compared by one-way ANOVA with Sidak's multiple comparisons tests. TCRdb's version of the immuneACCESS table is confined to in-frame rearrangements and falls short of the full clone set. An unresolved V gene accounts for under half of the shortfall where checked; the remainder is of unknown origin. V and J calls and clone size come straight from that table; D and trimming were deduced from the DNA. Here the sample has about 100,000 clones; 86% occur a single time. 3.3% of the sample is in the top ten clones.

Note on this clone: The antigen this receptor binds is unknown. Base-call qualities are not available, and no considerably larger clone is one nucleotide away.

The input for sequencing was peripheral blood, taken 28 days after the second dose of the MenACWY control vaccine. The sequence was collected from an adult who received the MenACWY meningococcal vaccine as a control. The sequence joins TRBV19 to TRBJ1-2; TRBD1 could be the D gene, as 5 bases match. CDR3 protein: CASKGTGNYGYTF. The sequence in DNA is TGTGCCAGTAAGGGGACCGGGAACTATGGCTACACCTTC. Where the CDR3 stops, the reference TRBV19 and TRBJ1-2 genes take over; the full variable domain is DGGITQSPKYLFRKEGQNVTLSCEQNLNHDAMYWYRQDPGQGLRLIYYSQIVNDFQKGDIAEGYSVSREKKESFPLTVTSAQKNPTAFYLCASKGTGNYGYTFGSGTRLTVV.